The following is a TCR beta chain sequence with its context. Its cognate antigen is unknown. This entry belongs to a study of lymphopenia after photon versus proton radiotherapy. Study-level results: Survival link was tested only in deceased patients; proton benefit remains a possibility. Under photons, naive T cells and diversity fell while effector/memory populations rose. A bigger post-nadir fall in TCR diversity correlated inversely with survival time in deceased patients. After the lymphocyte nadir, photon-treated repertoires showed oligoclonal expansion, especially of CD8+ Temra cells.

Assay used: immunoSEQ multiplex PCR; TCRdb lists only in-frame clones, some missing. The profile shows 60,000 to 75,000 clones, more than 75% of them singletons. The receptor was isolated from a man aged 35 to 55 with gastric cancer. The sequenced sample was peripheral blood, obtained from a patient treated with photon-based radiotherapy.

The CDR3 is CASSEYRGGETQYF. Written as DNA, the CDR3 is TGTGCCAGCAGTGAATACAGGGGGGGAGAGACCCAGTACTTC. This sequence joins TRBV25-1 and TRBJ2-5; perhaps D is TRBD1 or TRBD2 (7 bases each). This CDR3 contains 14 residues. Germline lookup yields CDR1 MGHDK and CDR2 SYGVNS. V was trimmed by 0 bases and J by 4 bases, leaving 9 bases between them. Supplemented by reference TRBV25-1 and TRBJ2-5, the full variable domain reads EADIYQTPRYLVIGTGKKITLECSQTMGHDKMYWYQQDPGMELHLIHYSYGVNSTEKGDLSSESTVSRIRTEHFPLTLESARPSHTSQYLCASSEYRGGETQYFGPGTRLLVL.